This record covers a single T cell receptor (beta chain). The data originate from a study of T cell repertoires in ileal Crohn's disease. Some clones are missing from TCRdb's copy, which holds only in-frame ones; the method was immunoSEQ multiplex PCR. The table shows over 3,500 clones, with 60% to 80% occurring only once. Time point noted: neoterminal ileum biopsy at postoperative endoscopy, about 6 months after surgery. The CDR3 has 15 amino acids. The ends were cut back, 5 bases at V and 7 bases at J, with 18 bases in the middle. The V gene's germline CDR1 is MNHEY and CDR2 SVGAGI. The rearrangement joins TRBV6-5 to TRBJ1-3; D gene unclear. The sequence derives from an adult with Crohn's disease. The sequenced sample was ileal tissue. The DNA for the CDR3 is TGTGCCAGCAGTCGCGGGAGGACCCTGGGCAACACCATATATTTT. Translating gives CASSRGRTLGNTIYF.